These 9 T cell receptor beta chains came from one sample sequenced in a study of shared clonotypes between healthy human individuals. The table came from immunoSEQ multiplex PCR; TCRdb's copy has only in-frame clones and leaves some out. The repertoire holds about 1.5 million clones, 98% seen once, with roughly 0.45% in the top ten. What was sequenced was naive CD4+ T cells sorted from blood. Subset indicated: CD45RA+ positively selected. These receptors all come from a man aged 30 to 39 in good health.

The chain recombines TRBV28 with TRBJ2-2; the D is unclear. Looked up from germline, CDR1 is MDHEN and CDR2 is SYDVKM. Deletions cut 3 bases from V and 5 bases from J, with 13 bases between. The length of the CDR3 is 15 residues. The CDR3 sequence: CASSLPPSVTGELFF. The CDR3 DNA is TGTGCCAGCAGTTTGCCCCCAAGCGTAACCGGGGAGCTGTTTTTT.

Regarding this clone: This CDR3 is also generated by other DNA sequences in the sample. The CDR3, as DNA: TGCGCCAGCAGCCTACTAGCGGGAGGCGGGACAGATACGCAGTATTTT. Its protein product is CASSLLAGGGTDTQYF. J is TRBJ2-3 and V is TRBV5-1, with 12 bases identical to TRBD2. This CDR3 is built from 16 residues. The ends lost 4 bases at V and 3 bases at J; junction bases unmatched: 6. CDR1 SGHRS and CDR2 YFSETQ come from the germline V gene.

The chain combines TRBV30 with TRBJ2-4; D is unclear. The CDR3 sequence is 15 residues long. CDR1 GTSNPN and CDR2 SVGIG come from the germline V gene (reference sequence). CDR3 coding DNA: TGTGCTTCAGAGACCCCGGGCCGGACCAAAAACATTCAGTACTTC. Translating gives CASETPGRTKNIQYF.

This clone was seen a single time. J is TRBJ2-7 and V is TRBV27; a weak D match, TRBD1 (6 bases). The CDR3 runs to 14 residues. With 3 bases removed from V and 2 bases from J, the gap between germline ends came to 11 bases. CDR1 is MNHEY, CDR2 SMNVEV, per germline (reference sequence). The CDR3 region has the DNA TGTGCCAGCAGTTTCGGGACATACCCCTACGAGCAGTACTTC. Protein product: CASSFGTYPYEQYF.

This clone was counted a single time. The chain carries TRBV9 and TRBJ2-1; the match to TRBD1 covers 9 bases. The CDR3 contains 15 residues. The germline CDR1 and CDR2 sequences are SGDLS and YYNGEE. The junction had 9 bases not matched to a gene; V was cut back by 4 bases and J by 7 bases. The CDR3 is CASSPRDRDGNEQFF. The CDR3 DNA is TGTGCCAGCAGCCCCCGGGACAGGGACGGGAATGAGCAGTTCTTC.

The rearrangement uses TRBV5-1 and TRBJ1-4; D is ambiguous. Germline V gene data show CDR1 as SGHRS and CDR2 as YFSETQ. The ends were cut back, 5 bases at V and 5 bases at J, with 10 bases in the middle. There are 13 residues in the CDR3. For the CDR3, the DNA is TGCGCCAGCAGACAAGAGTTAAATGAAAAACTGTTTTTT. This translates into CASRQELNEKLFF.

This rearrangement joins TRBV30 to TRBJ1-3; weak D call: TRBD1 (5 bases). Germline V gene lookup returns CDR1 GTSNPN and CDR2 SVGIG (reference sequence). The CDR3 length is 11 residues. Trimming pared 0 bases from V and 16 bases from J, leaving 13 bases between. CDR3 residues: CAWSVPGDLYF. In DNA form, the CDR3 reads TGTGCCTGGAGTGTGCCGGGGGACCTCTATTTT.

The V call is TRBV5-1, the J call TRBJ2-1; D not resolved. V lost 4 bases and J lost 3, with 8 bases in between. CDR1 and CDR2 from the germline V gene are SGHRS and YFSETQ. This CDR3 has 13 residues. The CDR3 DNA reads TGCGCCAGCAGCCCCCGGGTCTACAATGAGCAGTTCTTC. Translation: CASSPRVYNEQFF.

The chain uses TRBV7-2 and TRBJ2-7, with 10 bases that match TRBD1. This CDR3 has 16 amino acids. Trimming at V came to 7 bases and at J to 2 bases, leaving 11 bases not matched to a gene. The germline gives CDR1 SGHTA, CDR2 FQGNSA. Written as DNA, the CDR3 is TGTGCCAGCACCGAGACAGGGGGCGCGAGGGCCTACGAGCAGTACTTC. It specifies CASTETGGARAYEQYF.